This passage covers 21 T cell receptor beta chains from one sample sequenced in a study of cytomegalovirus exposure and HLA in healthy donors. PCR primers comprised 60 Vbeta and 13 Jbeta primers. Measured with immunoSEQ multiplex PCR; TCRdb has only the in-frame clones, and not every one. Of approximately 160,000 clones in the sample, roughly 83% are singletons; the top ten hold under 0.4%. Sequencing used PBMCs. All receptors come from a boy aged 2-15 years in good health and CMV-seronegative.

The genes are TRBV18 and TRBJ1-2; TRBD1 matches 11 bases. The CDR3 totals 12 residues. The ends lost 8 bases at V and 6 bases at J; junction bases unmatched: 2. Germline V gives CDR1 KGHSH, CDR2 LQKENI. This CDR3 reads CASTGQGDGYTF. DNA for the CDR3: TGTGCCAGCACGGGACAGGGGGATGGCTACACCTTC.

The V gene is TRBV9, the J gene TRBJ2-1, with a tentative D call TRBD2 (6 bases). This CDR3 has 13 residues. V shed 4 bases and J shed 5 bases, with 10 bases lying between them. CDR1 and CDR2 from the germline V gene are SGDLS and YYNGEE. CDR3 nucleotides: TGTGCCAGCAGCTCGGGAGCACACAATGAGCAGTTCTTC. Its translation is CASSSGAHNEQFF.

The chain has TRBV5-1 and TRBJ2-7; tentative D call: TRBD1 (6 bases). Trimming removed 4 bases from V and 2 bases from J, with 7 bases in between. CDR3 length equals 12 residues. Germline CDR1 SGHRS, CDR2 YFSETQ. The CDR3 protein is CASSRTAYEQYF. Written as DNA, the CDR3 is TGCGCCAGCAGCCGGACAGCCTACGAGCAGTACTTC.

The V gene is TRBV6-5, the J gene TRBJ1-2, with 8 bases fitting TRBD1. Germline assignment: CDR1 MNHEY and CDR2 SVGAGI. The CDR3 covers 13 residues. V lost 7 bases to trimming and J lost 3 bases; unmatched junction nucleotides: 4. The CDR3 is CASTTGGYYGYTF. The CDR3 DNA follows: TGTGCCAGCACCACAGGGGGTTACTATGGCTACACCTTC.

This chain connects TRBV18 to TRBJ2-3; 10 nucleotides line up with TRBD1. The CDR3 runs 16 residues. With V trimmed by 3 bases and J by 1 base, 4 bases remained unmatched. Germline lookup yields CDR1 KGHSH and CDR2 LQKENI. CDR3 region: CASSPRDRGGTDTQYF. CDR3 bases: TGTGCCAGCTCACCCCGGGACAGGGGAGGCACAGATACGCAGTATTTT.

Comments on this clone: One junction end does not reproduce the germline sequence, and a read error may be involved. The V and J genes are TRBV2 and TRBJ2-7; maybe TRBD1 (7 bases). Per the germline V gene, CDR1 is SNHLY and CDR2 is FYNNEI. CDR3 length: 14 amino acids. As DNA, the CDR3 is TGTGCCAGCAGGACTAGGGACAGCTCCTACGAGCAGCACTTC. It yields the protein CASRTRDSSYEQHF.

The chain employs TRBV10-3 and TRBJ2-1, with TRBD2 matching over 12 bases. The CDR3 loop spans 17 amino acids. J gave up 5 bases and V 6 bases, and 11 bases lay outside the gene matches. CDR1 and CDR2 from the germline V gene are ENHRY and SYGVKD. The CDR3 sequence: CAIRNRLAGEWNNEQFF. CDR3 DNA: TGTGCCATCAGGAACAGACTAGCGGGAGAATGGAACAATGAGCAGTTCTTC.

V usage is TRBV6-1 and J usage is TRBJ2-5, with 9 bases that match TRBD1. The CDR3 totals 14 residues. V gave up 7 bases and J gave up 5 bases; unmatched junction bases: 8. Germline V gives CDR1 MNHNS, CDR2 SASEGT. The CDR3 loop is CASNPTGTGETQYF. Written as DNA, the CDR3 is TGTGCCAGCAACCCTACCGGGACAGGGGAGACCCAGTACTTC.

The chain uses TRBV19 and TRBJ2-1, with TRBD2 identical over 7 bases. The trim removed 6 bases at V and 7 bases at J, leaving 9 bases unmatched. Germline V gene data show CDR1 as LNHDA and CDR2 as SQIVND (reference sequence). The CDR3 loop spans 14 amino acids. The CDR3 region is CASRRLAEVNEQFF. CDR3 coding DNA: TGTGCCAGTAGGAGGCTAGCGGAAGTGAATGAGCAGTTCTTC.

J is TRBJ2-3 and V is TRBV5-1; D is uncertain. Germline V lookup: CDR1 SGHRS, CDR2 YFSETQ. The ends were cut back, 2 bases at V and 3 bases at J, with 13 bases in the middle. This CDR3 is 15 amino acids long. The CDR3 is CASSFSLARTDTQYF. The CDR3 DNA reads TGCGCCAGCAGCTTTAGTTTGGCTAGGACAGATACGCAGTATTTT.

The V gene is TRBV28, the J gene TRBJ1-1; maybe TRBD1 (6 bases). Germline CDR1 MDHEN, CDR2 SYDVKM. The CDR3 has 15 amino acids. The ends were cut back, 2 bases at V and 5 bases at J, with 15 bases in the middle. CDR3 amino acids: CASSLRGGAGTEAFF. CDR3 sequence (DNA): TGTGCCAGCAGTTTACGGGGGGGCGCGGGAACTGAAGCTTTCTTT.

The chain employs TRBV5-1 and TRBJ1-1; TRBD1 aligns across 10 bases. CDR3 length equals 15 residues. Trimming took 4 bases from V and 5 from J; bases not matched to a gene: 8. Germline V gene sequence: CDR1 SGHRS, CDR2 YFSETQ. CDR3 sequence (DNA): TGCGCCAGCAGCCTAAACGGACAGGGGGGAACTGAAGCTTTCTTT. It is translated as CASSLNGQGGTEAFF.

The chain links TRBV6-5 to TRBJ2-7; the match to TRBD2 covers 7 bases. With V trimmed by 0 bases and J by 2 bases, 4 bases remained unmatched. CDR1 and CDR2 (germline): MNHEY, SVGAGI. The CDR3 spans 15 residues. This CDR3 is CASSYSAGAAYEQYF. CDR3 in DNA: TGTGCCAGCAGTTACTCGGCGGGAGCCGCCTACGAGCAGTACTTC.

This chain uses TRBV28 with TRBJ2-1; D might be TRBD2 (5 bases). V shed 6 bases and J shed 4 bases, with 13 bases lying between them. This CDR3 has 14 residues. The V gene's germline CDR1 is MDHEN and CDR2 SYDVKM. The CDR3 region is CASSPDGDYNEQFF. DNA for the CDR3: TGTGCCAGCAGCCCCGACGGGGATTACAATGAGCAGTTCTTC. Combining the CDR3 with reference TRBV28 and TRBJ2-1 gives the whole variable domain DVKVTQSSRYLVKRTGEKVFLECVQDMDHENMFWYRQDPGLGLRLIYFSYDVKMKEKGDIPEGYSVSREKKERFSLILESASTNQTSMYLCASSPDGDYNEQFFGPGTRLTVL.

V usage is TRBV2 and J usage is TRBJ2-1; 7 nucleotides align to TRBD2. The CDR3 sequence is 16 residues long. The junction had 13 bases not matched to a gene; V was cut back by 6 bases and J by 5 bases. Germline V gene lookup returns CDR1 SNHLY and CDR2 FYNNEI. The CDR3 DNA is TGTGCCAGCAGCGAGGTTTGGAGCGGGACCAACAATGAGCAGTTCTTC. It specifies CASSEVWSGTNNEQFF.

This clone was counted a single time. This chain uses TRBV12-5 with TRBJ2-1; 12 bases are a match to TRBD2. This CDR3 is 18 amino acids long. Looked up from germline, CDR1 is LGHNT and CDR2 is FRNRAP. The V gene end was trimmed by 1 base and the J gene end by 8 bases; junction bases not matched to a gene: 12. The CDR3 is CASGLANTLAGGIHEQFF. In nucleotides, the CDR3 is TGTGCTAGTGGTTTGGCTAATACCCTAGCGGGAGGGATACATGAGCAGTTCTTC.

V is TRBV9 and J is TRBJ1-3; 7 bases are shared with TRBD1. This CDR3 has 15 amino acids. The J segment lost 3 bases and the V segment lost 0 bases, leaving 3 bases of the junction unmatched. Germline CDR1 and CDR2: SGDLS and YYNGEE. CDR3 DNA sequence: TGTGCCAGCAGCGTAGAGGGGGCGGTTGGAAACACCATATATTTT. Protein: CASSVEGAVGNTIYF.

This clone was seen a single time. The chain has TRBV5-1 and TRBJ1-4; D is uncertain. The germline V gene has CDR1 SGHRS and CDR2 YFSETQ. The V end was cut by 1 base, the J end by 5 bases, with 6 bases between. The CDR3 sequence is 13 residues long. CDR3 loop: CASSLNANEKLFF. For the CDR3, the DNA is TGCGCCAGCAGCTTGAATGCGAATGAAAAACTGTTTTTT.

This chain connects TRBV19 to TRBJ2-5; D is possibly TRBD2 (5 bases). V lost 6 bases and J lost 2, with 10 bases in between. In germline, CDR1 is LNHDA, CDR2 SQIVND (reference sequence). This CDR3 is 13 amino acids long. For the CDR3, the DNA is TGTGCCAGTAGAAAAGCGGATCAAGAGACCCAGTACTTC. It encodes CASRKADQETQYF.

This clone was observed once. The chain recombines TRBV30 with TRBJ2-5, with D possibly being TRBD2 (5 bases). V gave up 2 bases and J gave up 5 bases, with 9 bases separating them. The V gene's germline CDR1 is GTSNPN and CDR2 SVGIG (reference sequence). The CDR3 extends over 12 amino acids. CDR3: CAWSLTGETQYF. The CDR3 coding sequence is TGTGCCTGGAGTTTAACGGGGGAGACCCAGTACTTC.

The chain uses TRBV19 and TRBJ2-7; 9 bases are a match to TRBD2. The V and J ends lost 9 bases and 4 bases, in that order; junction bases with no gene match: 7. CDR3 length: 13 residues. Germline CDR1 reads LNHDA; CDR2 reads SQIVND (reference sequence). Here the CDR3 DNA reads TGTGCCAGCGCCCCGGGACTAGCTTACGAGCAGTACTTC. It codes for CASAPGLAYEQYF.